These 30 T cell receptor beta chains share one sample of origin, sequenced in a study of blood T cell repertoires in COVID-19. TCRdb's copy holds only in-frame clones and misses some; the assay was immunoSEQ multiplex PCR. This sample has 120,000 to 150,000 clones, with about four fifths found just once. Sequencing used peripheral blood. Source of these receptors: a human donor with acute or convalescent COVID-19. The donor label of this sample is uncertain.

The chain links TRBV11-2 to TRBJ1-1; no clear D gene. V lost 5 bases and J lost 1, with 8 bases in between. Germline-derived CDR1 and CDR2 are SGHAT and FQNNGV. The CDR3 loop spans 13 amino acids. The CDR3 loop reads CASSIGRNTEAFF. As DNA, the CDR3 is TGTGCCAGCAGCATCGGGAGGAACACTGAAGCTTTCTTT. The full variable domain, rest sourced from reference TRBV11-2 and TRBJ1-1, is EAGVAQSPRYKIIEKRQSVAFWCNPISGHATLYWYQQILGQGPKLLIQFQNNGVVDDSQLPKDRFSAERLKGVDSTLKIQPAKLEDSAVYLCASSIGRNTEAFFGQGTRLTVV.

The count of this clone is one. The genes are TRBV6-4 and TRBJ1-2, with D maybe TRBD1 (5 bases). Trimming removed 2 bases at V and 5 bases at J, with 6 bases between. The CDR3 length is 12 residues. CDR1 and CDR2 from the germline V gene are MRHNA and SNTAGT. CDR3 protein: CASSDRGYGYTF. The DNA for the CDR3 is TGTGCCAGCAGTGACAGGGGTTATGGCTACACCTTC.

This rearrangement joins TRBV18 to TRBJ2-3; 11 nucleotides match TRBD2. Trimming at V came to 7 bases and at J to 2 bases, leaving 8 bases not matched to a gene. This CDR3 region has 16 residues. In germline, CDR1 is KGHSH, CDR2 LQKENI. CDR3 coding DNA: TGTGCCAGCTTCCCCACTAGCGGGGGATTCACAGATACGCAGTATTTT. This sequence encodes CASFPTSGGFTDTQYF. The whole variable domain, filled in from reference TRBV18 and TRBJ2-3, reads NAGVMQNPRHLVRRRGQEARLRCSPMKGHSHVYWYRQLPEEGLKFMVYLQKENIIDESGMPKERFSAEFPKEGPSILRIQQVVRGDSAAYFCASFPTSGGFTDTQYFGPGTRLTVL.

The chain links TRBV7-2 to TRBJ2-1; TRBD2 might be the D (5 bases). Trimming took off 6 bases at V and 2 bases at J, with 14 bases between the two ends. Germline V CDR1 and CDR2: SGHTA, FQGNSA. This CDR3 is 15 amino acids long. CDR3 residues: CASSFDGGTYNEQFF. CDR3 coding DNA: TGTGCCAGCAGTTTCGACGGAGGAACCTACAATGAGCAGTTCTTC.

This clone was seen just once. The J gene is TRBJ1-6, the V gene TRBV19, with D unclear. CDR1 and CDR2 (germline): LNHDA, SQIVND (reference sequence). The CDR3 has 13 residues. Trimming cost V 2 bases and J 6 bases, with 5 bases left between them. CDR3 sequence: CASSITPNSPLHF. Here the CDR3 DNA reads TGTGCCAGTAGTATAACTCCTAATTCACCCCTCCACTTT.

The chain is built from TRBV19 and TRBJ2-7; the D gene is possibly TRBD1 (5 bases). In germline, CDR1 is LNHDA, CDR2 SQIVND (reference sequence). This CDR3 comprises 14 residues. V lost 3 bases, J lost 0 bases, and 9 bases lay in between. Here the CDR3 DNA reads TGTGCCAGTAGTATCAGGGAAACCTCCTACGAGCAGTACTTC. Amino acid sequence: CASSIRETSYEQYF. Combining the CDR3 with reference TRBV19 and TRBJ2-7 gives the whole variable domain DGGITQSPKYLFRKEGQNVTLSCEQNLNHDAMYWYRQDPGQGLRLIYYSQIVNDFQKGDIAEGYSVSREKKESFPLTVTSAQKNPTAFYLCASSIRETSYEQYFGPGTRLTVT.

The CDR3 DNA reads TGTGCCAGCAGCTCCGACTTAGCGGGGGGGCCGGGTGAGCAGTTCTTC. This sequence encodes CASSSDLAGGPGEQFF. The genes are TRBV7-8 and TRBJ2-1, with TRBD2 identical over 11 bases. From germline, CDR1 is SGHVS and CDR2 FQNEAQ. V shed 4 bases, J shed 9 bases, and the junction held 11 bases outside the gene matches. The CDR3 extends over 16 amino acids.

The chain employs TRBV2 and TRBJ2-3, with TRBD2 identical over 8 bases. Per germline, CDR1 SNHLY and CDR2 FYNNEI. J lost 4 bases, V lost 4 bases, and 4 bases had no gene match. This CDR3 spans 14 amino acids. CDR3 sequence: CASSAAGGPDTQYF. The CDR3 DNA is TGTGCCAGCAGTGCGGCGGGGGGCCCAGATACGCAGTATTTT.

V gene TRBV11-3 combines with J gene TRBJ2-3, with D hard to call. Germline values: CDR1 SGHNT, CDR2 YENEEA. The V gene lost 1 base and the J gene lost 5 bases, with 7 bases spanning the gap. CDR3 length: 13 residues. DNA for the CDR3: TGTGCCAGCAGCTTAGGGGCCTTAGATACGCAGTATTTT. It translates to CASSLGALDTQYF.

This clone was observed once. CDR3 sequence (DNA): TGCGCCAGCAGCCCCGCGACAGATACGCAGTATTTT. Amino acid sequence: CASSPATDTQYF. The chain uses TRBV5-1 and TRBJ2-3; D uncertain. V was pared by 4 bases and J by 3 bases, with 6 bases between. This CDR3 has 12 amino acids. Germline loops: CDR1 SGHRS, CDR2 YFSETQ. The whole variable domain, filled in from reference TRBV5-1 and TRBJ2-3, reads KAGVTQTPRYLIKTRGQQVTLSCSPISGHRSVSWYQQTPGQGLQFLFEYFSETQRNKGNFPGRFSGRQFSNSRSEMNVSTLELGDSALYLCASSPATDTQYFGPGTRLTVL.

V gene TRBV18 combines with J gene TRBJ2-7, with unresolved D. Germline loops: CDR1 KGHSH, CDR2 LQKENI. The ends were cut back, 3 bases at V and 3 bases at J, with 12 bases in the middle. The CDR3 extends over 14 amino acids. CDR3 bases: TGTGCCAGCTCACCGAGACAATCAGGCTACGAGCAGTACGTC. It yields the protein CASSPRQSGYEQYV.

V gene TRBV24-1 combines with J gene TRBJ2-3; 10 bases align to TRBD2. The germline V gene encodes CDR1 KGHDR and CDR2 SFDVKD. The CDR3 totals 16 residues. With 3 bases clipped from V and 4 bases from J, the junction kept 6 bases outside the gene matches. DNA for the CDR3: TGTGCCACCAGTGATCGACTAGCGGGTACCGCAGATACGCAGTATTTT. This encodes CATSDRLAGTADTQYF.

The chain couples TRBV5-1 to TRBJ2-5; D perhaps matches TRBD1 (6 bases). V was pared by 2 bases and J by 7 bases, with 27 bases between. This CDR3 is built from 18 residues. The V gene's germline CDR1 is SGHRS and CDR2 YFSETQ. The CDR3 is CASSFEGGFHRTIWTQYF. In nucleotides, the CDR3 is TGCGCCAGCAGCTTTGAAGGGGGTTTCCACCGAACGATTTGGACCCAGTACTTC.

The chain employs TRBV11-1 and TRBJ2-3; D remains ambiguous. CDR3 size: 12 residues. Germline-derived CDR1 and CDR2 are SGHAT and FQDESV (reference sequence). Trimming removed 5 bases from V and 3 bases from J, with 6 bases in between. Here the CDR3 DNA reads TGTGCCAGCAGCCCTGAGACAGATACGCAGTATTTT. It codes for CASSPETDTQYF.

V is TRBV6-6 and J is TRBJ2-1; perhaps TRBD1 as D (5 bases). The germline CDR1 and CDR2 sequences are MNHNY and SVGAGI (reference sequence). The CDR3 sequence is 12 residues long. The germline V and J ends were trimmed by 4 bases and 6 bases, with 7 bases remaining between them. The CDR3 coding sequence is TGTGCCAGCAGTTTGACAGTCAATGAGCAGTTCTTC. It codes for CASSLTVNEQFF.

A few counts support this clone. V is TRBV7-8 and J is TRBJ1-6; D is undetermined. Trimming removed 4 bases from V and 0 bases from J, with 10 bases in between. The CDR3 totals 16 residues. Germline V gene sequence: CDR1 SGHVS, CDR2 FQNEAQ. The CDR3 DNA is TGTGCCAGCAGCTCTCCCATCGGCTCCTATAATTCACCCCTCCACTTT. It specifies CASSSPIGSYNSPLHF.

This clone showed up just a few times. This chain uses TRBV18 with TRBJ1-5; 9 bases are a match to TRBD1. Germline trimming cut 4 bases from V and 4 bases from J; bases unmatched to any gene: 5. This CDR3 has 15 amino acids. Per germline, CDR1 KGHSH and CDR2 LQKENI. The CDR3 here is CASSLSGQGNQPQHF. The CDR3 nucleotides are TGTGCCAGCTCACTATCGGGACAGGGAAATCAGCCCCAGCATTTT.

DNA for the CDR3: TGTGCCAGCAGCCCTAGGCCGAGCAATCAGCCCCAGCATTTT. This encodes CASSPRPSNQPQHF. The chain recombines TRBV7-8 with TRBJ1-5; D remains unclear. The V and J ends lost 5 bases and 1 base respectively, with 9 bases between them. The V gene's germline CDR1 is SGHVS and CDR2 FQNEAQ. This CDR3 contains 14 residues.

This rearrangement joins TRBV7-8 to TRBJ2-2, with 10 bases lining up with TRBD2. This CDR3 contains 16 residues. V lost 3 bases to trimming and J lost 2 bases; unmatched junction nucleotides: 3. Germline V gene lookup returns CDR1 SGHVS and CDR2 FQNEAQ. The CDR3 reads CASSFSGGFNTGELFF. DNA of the CDR3: TGTGCCAGCAGCTTTAGCGGGGGGTTTAACACCGGGGAGCTGTTTTTT.

V gene TRBV2 combines with J gene TRBJ1-5, with a weak D call TRBD1 (6 bases). V was clipped by 5 bases and J by 0 bases, with 8 bases between them. CDR3 size: 14 residues. Germline-derived CDR1 and CDR2 are SNHLY and FYNNEI. The CDR3 nucleotides read TGTGCCAGCAGTCCAGGGGATAGCAATCAGCCCCAGCATTTT. The encoded protein is CASSPGDSNQPQHF.

V usage is TRBV6-5 and J usage is TRBJ1-1; D gene unclear. Trimming removed 0 bases from V and 1 base from J, with 12 bases in between. In germline, CDR1 is MNHEY, CDR2 SVGAGI. The CDR3 sequence is 16 residues long. The CDR3 nucleotides read TGTGCCAGCAGTTACTCCCTCGGCAGCGGGAACACTGAAGCTTTCTTT. Its protein product is CASSYSLGSGNTEAFF.

The CDR3 region has the DNA TGTGCCAGCTGCAGGGGTGGGAGCACTGAAGCTTTCTTT. Amino acids: CASCRGGSTEAFF. This chain uses TRBV3-1 (or the pseudogene TRBV3-2) with TRBJ1-1; tentative D call: TRBD1 (6 bases). Per germline, CDR1 LGHDT and CDR2 YNNKEL (reference sequence). Between the trimmed V and J ends, which lost 8 bases and 4 bases, there was a span of 14 bases. This CDR3 has 13 residues.

The genes are TRBV19 and TRBJ2-1; 7 positions match TRBD2. Germline trimming cut 7 bases from V and 7 bases from J; bases unmatched to any gene: 10. This CDR3 spans 14 amino acids. CDR1 LNHDA and CDR2 SQIVND come from the germline V gene (reference sequence). The CDR3, as DNA: TGTGCCAGTAACCTACCGGGGACTACTAATGAGCAGTTCTTC. Encoded protein: CASNLPGTTNEQFF.

The V gene is TRBV6-1, the J gene TRBJ2-7; 10 bases line up with TRBD1. Germline V gene sequence: CDR1 MNHNS, CDR2 SASEGT. J lost 3 bases, V lost 5 bases, and 1 base had no gene match. This CDR3 is 13 amino acids long. CDR3 coding DNA: TGTGCCAGCAGTTGGGACAGGGGCTACGAGCAGTACGTC. This encodes CASSWDRGYEQYV.

The V call is TRBV7-2, the J call TRBJ2-2; 8 nucleotides line up with TRBD2. This CDR3 is 17 amino acids long. The trim removed 1 base at V and 2 bases at J, leaving 6 bases unmatched. Germline V gene sequence: CDR1 SGHTA, CDR2 FQGNSA. The CDR3: CASSLGGGQTNTGELFF. The CDR3 DNA reads as TGTGCCAGCAGCTTAGGCGGGGGGCAGACAAACACCGGGGAGCTGTTTTTT.

This clone was counted at least ten times. Within the sample, other DNA sequences also encode this same CDR3. J is TRBJ1-5 and V is TRBV18; D gene ambiguous. Between the trimmed V and J ends, which lost 3 bases and 5 bases, there was a span of 8 bases. The CDR3 is 13 amino acids. The germline V gene has CDR1 KGHSH and CDR2 LQKENI. In DNA, the CDR3 is TGTGCCAGCTCACCTTACGGGGATCAGCCCCAGCATTTT. It encodes CASSPYGDQPQHF.

The rearrangement joins TRBV9 to TRBJ1-1, with TRBD1 matching over 9 bases. CDR1 and CDR2 from the germline V gene are SGDLS and YYNGEE. The J segment lost 4 bases and the V segment lost 4 bases, leaving 5 bases of the junction unmatched. CDR3 size: 14 residues. This CDR3 is CASSFRDRATEAFF. CDR3 bases: TGTGCCAGCAGCTTCCGGGACAGGGCCACTGAAGCTTTCTTT.

The V and J genes are TRBV7-9 and TRBJ1-6; the D is unclear. The length of the CDR3 is 12 residues. With 5 bases removed from V and 9 bases from J, the gap between germline ends came to 8 bases. CDR1 SEHNR and CDR2 FQNEAQ come from the germline V gene (reference sequence). CDR3 sequence reads: CASSVSSSPLHF. DNA of the CDR3: TGTGCCAGCAGCGTGAGTAGTTCACCCCTCCACTTT.

This clone was recorded a few times. CDR3 sequence: CASSSPQGAHNEQFF. The CDR3 nucleotides read TGTGCCAGCAGCTCGCCTCAGGGGGCCCACAATGAGCAGTTCTTC. This chain uses TRBV7-9 with TRBJ2-1, with TRBD1 identical over 8 bases. This CDR3 contains 15 residues. The V and J ends lost 4 bases and 5 bases, in that order; junction bases with no gene match: 7. The germline gives CDR1 SEHNR, CDR2 FQNEAQ (reference sequence). The full variable domain, its missing parts supplied by reference TRBV7-9 and TRBJ2-1, is DTGVSQNPRHKITKRGQNVTFRCDPISEHNRLYWYRQTLGQGPEFLTYFQNEAQLEKSRLLSDRFSAERPKGSFSTLEIQRTEQGDSAMYLCASSSPQGAHNEQFFGPGTRLTVL.

The chain joins TRBV11-2 to TRBJ1-1, with D unclear. The CDR3 consists of 13 residues. CDR1 and CDR2 from the germline V gene are SGHAT and FQNNGV. V dropped 4 bases and J dropped 4 bases, with 10 bases sitting between them. CDR3 residues: CASSSQDITEAFF. In DNA form, the CDR3 reads TGTGCCAGCAGCTCCCAGGATATCACTGAAGCTTTCTTT.